The rows below give T cell receptor beta chains drawn from one sample of a study of cytomegalovirus exposure and HLA in healthy donors. TCRdb's copy holds only in-frame clones and misses some; the assay was immunoSEQ multiplex PCR. This sample's table reports under 100,000 clones. The sample taken for sequencing was PBMCs. The origin of the receptors is a woman younger than 45 in good health and CMV-seronegative. CDR3s include the opening cysteine and the closing phenylalanine or tryptophan. Fields, in order: J gene, D gene, V gene, CDR3 DNA, CDR3 protein. D genes are given only for firm matches.

>TRBJ2-7|.|TRBV6-1
TGTGCCAGCAGTGAAGGGGGGGGGCCCTTCTCCTACGAGCAGTACTTC
CASSEGGGPFSYEQYF
>TRBJ1-1|TRBD1|TRBV7-3
TGTGCCAGCAGCTCGGACAGGGGGCTGGAAGCTTTCTTT
CASSSDRGLEAFF
>TRBJ1-2|TRBD1|TRBV5-6
TGTGCCAGCAGCTTGGGCTTACAGGGGAACTATGGCTACACCTTC
CASSLGLQGNYGYTF
>TRBJ2-7|TRBD1|TRBV6-5
TGTGCCAGCAGAGCCAGGGACAGGCCACCCTACGAGCAGTACTTC
CASRARDRPPYEQYF
>TRBJ2-7|TRBD2|TRBV27
TGTGCCAGCAGTTTACCACTAGCGGGGGGCTCCTACGAGCAGTACTTC
CASSLPLAGGSYEQYF
>TRBJ2-7|TRBD2|TRBV18
TGTGCCAGCTCACCCCCCGGGACTAGGCACGAGCAGTACTTC
CASSPPGTRHEQYF
>TRBJ2-7|TRBD1|TRBV10-3
TGTGCCATCAGTGAGTCGTTCCCGGACAGGGAAATGTTCTACGAGCAGTACTTC
CAISESFPDREMFYEQYF
>TRBJ1-2|.|TRBV28
TGTGCCAGCAGTTTAAGGCAGGGTGGCTACACCTTC
CASSLRQGGYTF
>TRBJ1-4|.|TRBV6-5
TGTGCCAGCAGTACCTTCAAAATGGGCGAAAAACTGTTTTTT
CASSTFKMGEKLFF
>TRBJ2-5|TRBD2|TRBV5-1
TGCGCCAGCAGCCTACTAGCGGGGACCCAAGAGACCCAGTACTTC
CASSLLAGTQETQYF
>TRBJ1-5|TRBD1|TRBV19
TGTGCCAGTAGTACGACAGGGGGCAATCAGCCCCAGCATTTT
CASSTTGGNQPQHF
>TRBJ2-2|.|TRBV5-1
TGCGCCAGCAGCTTTGGAGGGGGGGACACCGGGGAGCTGTTTTTT
CASSFGGGDTGELFF
>TRBJ1-2|.|TRBV30
TGTGCCTGGAGCGGGGAAGGCTATGGCTACACCTTC
CAWSGEGYGYTF
>TRBJ2-7|TRBD2|TRBV18
TGTGCCAGCTCACCTGCGGGACTAGCGGGGGCGACGAGCTCCTACGAGCAGTACTTC
CASSPAGLAGATSSYEQYF
>TRBJ1-6|TRBD1|TRBV6-4
TGTGCCAGCAGTGACTCAACGACAGGGACCTCACCCCTCCACTTT
CASSDSTTGTSPLHF
>TRBJ1-4|.|TRBV29-1
TGCAGCGCCGGGCCGGTAACGGGGACTAATGAAAAACTGTTTTTT
CSAGPVTGTNEKLFF
>TRBJ2-7|.|TRBV29-1
TGCAGCGCACGGGACTCCTCCTACGAGCAGTACTTC
CSARDSSYEQYF
>TRBJ2-1|TRBD1|TRBV19
TGTGCCAGTAGTATGGAACCGGACAGGTACTTCGATGAGCAGTTCTTC
CASSMEPDRYFDEQFF
>TRBJ2-3|TRBD2|TRBV7-3
TGTGCCAGCAGCTTAACAGGCGGGGGGCCCACAGATACGCAGTATTTT
CASSLTGGGPTDTQYF